The 19 T cell receptor beta chains below all came from one sample that was sequenced in a study of CD8 T cells in ankylosing spondylitis. Broader study findings: The study identified a TCR beta motif of under ten highly homologous variants that appeared characteristic of ankylosing spondylitis blood.

MiXCR, applied by TCRdb to the 5' RACE reads, yields one record per CDR3 protein. The table records over 700,000 distinct CDR3 sequences, 15% to 20% of them present only once. These TCRs' antigens remain unknown. What was sequenced was blood, either unsorted or a sorted T cell fraction (not recorded which). These receptors all come from a male donor with ankylosing spondylitis.

The chain has TRBV12-3 or TRBV12-4 and TRBJ1-1, with no clear D. This CDR3 is built from 14 residues. The V gene lost 6 bases and the J gene lost 0 bases, with 11 bases spanning the gap. CDR3 nucleotides: TGTGCCAGCAGGAGTTTGACGCTGAACACTGAAGCTTTCTTT. This codes for CASRSLTLNTEAFF.

The chain uses TRBV5-6 and TRBJ2-5; D is unresolved. V lost 1 base and J 5 bases, leaving 15 bases between the germline ends. Germline lookup yields CDR1 SGHDT and CDR2 YYEEEE. CDR3 length: 15 residues. CDR3 nucleotides: TGTGCCAGCAGCTTGTCTCGAAGACCCCAGGAGACCCAGTACTTC. Encoded protein: CASSLSRRPQETQYF.

This clonotype was seen only a few times. This chain links TRBV5-1 with TRBJ2-2; 8 nucleotides match TRBD1. V was pared by 4 bases and J by 6 bases, with 5 bases of the junction left unmatched. This CDR3 has 14 residues. Germline-derived CDR1 and CDR2 are SGHRS and YFSETQ. CDR3 DNA: TGCGCCAGCAGCCGACAGGGGTTGGCCGGGGAGCTGTTTTTT. Translation: CASSRQGLAGELFF.

With regard to this clonotype: With a much larger clone just one base away, this may be a read error. Because the CDR3 is missing its conserved closing phenylalanine or tryptophan, this is likely a read error. The chain recombines TRBV5-6 with TRBJ2-7; D possibly corresponds to TRBD1 (6 bases). CDR1 and CDR2 from the germline V gene are SGHDT and YYEEEE. Trimming left V 0 bases short and J 2 bases short, with 9 bases between. CDR3 length: 14 amino acids. The CDR3 loop is CASSLVGAPYEQYL. The CDR3 DNA reads TGTGCCAGCAGCTTGGTGGGGGCACCCTACGAGCAGTACCTC.

There are a few counts of this clonotype. The gene calls are TRBV28 and TRBJ2-2; tentatively, D is TRBD1 (5 bases). CDR1 is MDHEN, CDR2 SYDVKM, per germline. The CDR3 totals 15 residues. Trimming stripped 3 bases from V and 0 bases from J, with 8 bases between. The CDR3 sequence is CASSFRTPNTGELFF. The CDR3 DNA reads as TGTGCCAGCAGTTTCAGGACACCGAACACCGGGGAGCTGTTTTTT.

This clonotype was recorded a few times. The chain carries TRBV6-1 and TRBJ1-1; 11 nucleotides align to TRBD1. V gave up 8 bases and J gave up 7 bases; unmatched junction bases: 12. The CDR3 length is 15 residues. The germline CDR1 and CDR2 sequences are MNHNS and SASEGT. CDR3 in DNA: TGTGCCAGCCGAGATTCCGGGACAGGGGGGGATGAAGCTTTCTTT. Translation gives CASRDSGTGGDEAFF.

Only a few counts were recorded for this clonotype. CDR3 sequence reads: CSTSGIGYEQFF. The CDR3 DNA reads as TGCAGCACTAGCGGGATCGGTTACGAGCAGTTCTTC. This rearrangement joins TRBV29-1 to TRBJ2-1; 10 bases agree with TRBD2. Germline V lookup: CDR1 SQVTM, CDR2 ANQGSEA. This CDR3 spans 12 amino acids. Trimming removed 8 bases from V and 10 bases from J; junction bases left unmatched: 8.

The chain links TRBV25-1 to TRBJ2-2, with 7 bases identical to TRBD2. The CDR3 totals 15 residues. J was trimmed by 7 bases and V by 3 bases; bases with no gene match: 8. Germline CDR1 is MGHDK and CDR2 is SYGVNS. CDR3 protein: CASSDSRELSGELFF. The CDR3 DNA sequence: TGTGCCAGCAGTGACTCGCGGGAGTTGAGCGGGGAGCTGTTTTTT.

The J gene is TRBJ2-7, the V gene TRBV5-6, with D perhaps being TRBD1 or TRBD2 (5 bases each). V was shortened by 0 bases and J by 6 bases, with 10 bases between the two germline ends. This CDR3 is built from 13 residues. The germline V gene has CDR1 SGHDT and CDR2 YYEEEE. CDR3 in amino acids: CASSLDPGTEQYF. CDR3 DNA: TGTGCCAGCAGCTTGGATCCGGGGACCGAGCAGTACTTC.

This clonotype was detected ten times or more. The DNA for the CDR3 is TGCGCCAGCAGCCAAGAATTGGGCCCGGGGGAGCTGTTTTTT. Its translation: CASSQELGPGELFF. V and J are TRBV4-1 and TRBJ2-2; no clear D gene. This CDR3 region has 14 residues. V dropped 0 bases and J dropped 8 bases, with 10 bases sitting between them. Germline V gene lookup returns CDR1 MGHRA and CDR2 YSYEKL.

The genes are TRBV30 and TRBJ2-1; D not certain. This CDR3 has 13 amino acids. V lost 5 bases, J lost 9 bases, and 17 bases lay in between. Per germline, CDR1 GTSNPN and CDR2 SVGIG (reference sequence). CDR3: CAWGRTVWGEQFF. CDR3 bases: TGTGCCTGGGGCCGGACGGTGTGGGGTGAGCAGTTCTTC.

In this sample, this clonotype turned up a few times. The V gene is TRBV12-3 or TRBV12-4, the J gene TRBJ2-7; D is possibly TRBD1 (6 bases). With 6 bases removed from V and 1 base from J, the gap between germline ends came to 16 bases. The CDR3 length is 15 residues. CDR3 sequence reads: CASSPSPDRSYEQYF. CDR3 coding DNA: TGTGCCAGCAGCCCTTCCCCGGACAGATCCTACGAGCAGTACTTC.

The chain carries TRBV4-1 and TRBJ1-5; D not resolved. V lost 1 base and J 2 bases, leaving 9 bases between the germline ends. The CDR3 is 15 residues long. CDR1 and CDR2 (germline): MGHRA, YSYEKL. CDR3 coding DNA: TGCGCCAGCAGCCAAGTAGCCGGGGGCAATCAGCCCCAGCATTTT. As protein: CASSQVAGGNQPQHF.

The table lists this clonotype with a few counts. The chain combines TRBV9 with TRBJ2-1, with D perhaps given as TRBD1 or TRBD2 (6 bases each). CDR1 is SGDLS and CDR2 is YYNGEE in the germline V gene. The CDR3 is 15 residues long. V was pared by 0 bases and J by 1 base, with 8 bases between. The CDR3, as DNA: TGTGCCAGCAGCGTAGGGGGGGCGTCCTACAATGAGCAGTTCTTC. Amino acid sequence: CASSVGGASYNEQFF.

This clonotype came up a few times. J is TRBJ1-1 and V is TRBV25-1; no definite D call. The CDR3 spans 14 residues. Trimming stripped 3 bases from V and 1 base from J, with 9 bases between. The germline V gene has CDR1 MGHDK and CDR2 SYGVNS. This CDR3 is CASSDSLGNTEAFF. The CDR3 DNA is TGTGCCAGCAGTGACAGTCTTGGGAACACTGAAGCTTTCTTT.

This clonotype has at least ten counts. The rearrangement links TRBV10-3 to TRBJ1-1; the D is unclear. This CDR3 spans 13 amino acids. Germline V lookup: CDR1 ENHRY, CDR2 SYGVKD. V lost 3 bases to trimming and J lost 7 bases, with 12 bases between them. The CDR3 DNA follows: TGTGCCATCAGTGATGTGTCGGACTTTGAAGCTTTCTTT. It specifies CAISDVSDFEAFF.

This chain connects TRBV20-1 to TRBJ2-3, with D perhaps TRBD1 (6 bases). Germline assignment: CDR1 DFQATT and CDR2 SNEGSKA (reference sequence). The CDR3 extends over 11 amino acids. In nucleotides, the CDR3 is TGCGCTGCAGGGGCCGCAGATACGCAGTATTTT. It translates to CAAGAADTQYF.

The table lists this clonotype with many counts. The gene calls are TRBV7-3 and TRBJ2-1; D might be TRBD2 (6 bases). Germline loops: CDR1 SGHTA, CDR2 FQGTGA. With 0 bases removed from V and 9 bases from J, the gap between germline ends came to 9 bases. The CDR3 is 13 amino acids. CDR3 DNA: TGTGCCAGCAGCTTAACGGGAGGTAGTGAGCAGTTCTTC. Translation gives CASSLTGGSEQFF.

This clonotype was counted ten times or more. The rearrangement joins TRBV11-2 to TRBJ2-3; no reliable D call. Germline values: CDR1 SGHAT, CDR2 FQNNGV. V was shortened by 2 bases and J by 4 bases, with 7 bases between the two germline ends. The CDR3 length is 13 residues. CDR3 nucleotides: TGTGCCAGCAGCTTATCCCCCGCAGATACGCAGTATTTT. Its translation: CASSLSPADTQYF.